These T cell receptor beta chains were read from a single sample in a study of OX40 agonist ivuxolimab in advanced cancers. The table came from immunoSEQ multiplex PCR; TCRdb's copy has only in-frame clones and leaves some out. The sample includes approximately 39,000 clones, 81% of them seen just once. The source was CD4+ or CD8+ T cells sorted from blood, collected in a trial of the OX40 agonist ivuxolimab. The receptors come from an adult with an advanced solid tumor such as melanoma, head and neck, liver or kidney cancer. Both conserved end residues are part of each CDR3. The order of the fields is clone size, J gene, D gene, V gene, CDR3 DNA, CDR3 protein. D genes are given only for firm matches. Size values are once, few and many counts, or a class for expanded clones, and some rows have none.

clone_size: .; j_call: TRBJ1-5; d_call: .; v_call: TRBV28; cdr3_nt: TGTGCCAGCTACGGGGGAATTCAGCCCCAGCATTTT; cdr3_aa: CASYGGIQPQHF
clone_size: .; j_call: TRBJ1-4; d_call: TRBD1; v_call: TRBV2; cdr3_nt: TGTGCCAGCATCCGGGACAGTAGAGAAAAACTGTTTTTT; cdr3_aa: CASIRDSREKLFF
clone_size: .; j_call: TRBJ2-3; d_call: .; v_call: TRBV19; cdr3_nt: TGTGCCAGTAAGGTGGGATCTAGCACAGATACGCAGTATTTT; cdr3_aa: CASKVGSSTDTQYF
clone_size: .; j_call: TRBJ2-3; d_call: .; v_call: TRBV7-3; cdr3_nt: TGTGCCAGCAGCCCCCAAAAGGGGGATACGCAGTATTTT; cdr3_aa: CASSPQKGDTQYF
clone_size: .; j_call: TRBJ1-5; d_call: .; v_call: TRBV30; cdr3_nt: TGTGCCTGGAGTAAGGATTATAGCAATCAGCCCCAGCATTTT; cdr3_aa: CAWSKDYSNQPQHF
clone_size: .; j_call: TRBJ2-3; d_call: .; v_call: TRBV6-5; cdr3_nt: TGTGCCACCGACCCGCTCCGAGGAGATACGCAGTATTTT; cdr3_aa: CATDPLRGDTQYF
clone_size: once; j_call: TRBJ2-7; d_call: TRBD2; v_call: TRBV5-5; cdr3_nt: TGTGCCAGCTCACCGGGACTATTCTTTTCCAGCTCCTACGAGCAGTACTTC; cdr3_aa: CASSPGLFFSSSYEQYF
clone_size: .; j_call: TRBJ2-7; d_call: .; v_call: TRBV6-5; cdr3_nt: TGTGCCAGCAGATCCGGGCCCTCAAGCGAGCAGTACTTC; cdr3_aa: CASRSGPSSEQYF
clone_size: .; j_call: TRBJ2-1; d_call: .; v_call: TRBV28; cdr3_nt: TGTGCCAGCAGTAAGGTACCCCCGGGCTATGAGCAGTTCTTC; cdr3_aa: CASSKVPPGYEQFF
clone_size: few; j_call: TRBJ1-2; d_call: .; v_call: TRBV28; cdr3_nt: TGTGCCAGCAGTTTAAGGCCCCATGGCTACACCTTC; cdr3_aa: CASSLRPHGYTF
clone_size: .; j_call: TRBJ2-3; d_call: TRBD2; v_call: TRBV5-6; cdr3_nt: TGTGCCAGCAGCTTGGGTCTAGCGGTAGGCACAGATACGCAGTATTTT; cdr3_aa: CASSLGLAVGTDTQYF
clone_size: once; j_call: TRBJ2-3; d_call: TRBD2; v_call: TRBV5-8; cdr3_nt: TGTGCCAGCCTAGCGGGGGGGCCGGGTGATACGCAGTATTTT; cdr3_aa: CASLAGGPGDTQYF
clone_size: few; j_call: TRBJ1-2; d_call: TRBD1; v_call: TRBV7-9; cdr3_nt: TGTGCCAGCAGCCCACTCGGGAGGGGGCAGGATGGCTACACCTTC; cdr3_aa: CASSPLGRGQDGYTF
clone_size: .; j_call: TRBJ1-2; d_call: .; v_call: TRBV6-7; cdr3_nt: TGTGACCATTTATGGGGCTACACCTTC; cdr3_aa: CDHLWGYTF
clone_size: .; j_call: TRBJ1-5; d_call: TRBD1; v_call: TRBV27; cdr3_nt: TGTGCCAGCAGAAACAGGGGTGGGAGCAATCAGCCCCAGCATTTT; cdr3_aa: CASRNRGGSNQPQHF
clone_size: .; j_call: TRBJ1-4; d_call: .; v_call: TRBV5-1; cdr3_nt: TGCGCCAGCAGCTTCCCCGGGGAAAAACTGTTTTTT; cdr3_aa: CASSFPGEKLFF
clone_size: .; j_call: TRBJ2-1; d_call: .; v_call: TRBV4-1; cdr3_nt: TGCGCCAGCAGCCAAGGGTCGGCGAGGACTAACTACAATGAGCAGTTCTTC; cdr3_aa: CASSQGSARTNYNEQFF
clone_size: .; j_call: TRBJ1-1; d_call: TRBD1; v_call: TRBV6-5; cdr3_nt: TGTGCCAGCAGCTGGACAGGGGGTATTGTGGCTTTCTTT; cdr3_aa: CASSWTGGIVAFF
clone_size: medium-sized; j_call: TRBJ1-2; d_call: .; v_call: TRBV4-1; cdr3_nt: TGCGCCAGCAGCCTAAACGGCTACACCTTC; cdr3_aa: CASSLNGYTF
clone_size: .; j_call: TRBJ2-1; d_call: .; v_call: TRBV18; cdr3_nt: TGTGCCAGCTCACCGGGCGGGTTCTACAATGAGCAGTTCTTC; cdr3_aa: CASSPGGFYNEQFF
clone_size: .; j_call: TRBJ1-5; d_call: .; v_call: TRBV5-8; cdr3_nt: TGTGCCAGCAGCTTGCCCGATCAGCCCCAGCATTTT; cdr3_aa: CASSLPDQPQHF
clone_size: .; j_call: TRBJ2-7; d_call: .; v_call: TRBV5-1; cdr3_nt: TGCGCCAGCAGCCTCGACCGGAGGGAGCAGTACTTC; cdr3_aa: CASSLDRREQYF
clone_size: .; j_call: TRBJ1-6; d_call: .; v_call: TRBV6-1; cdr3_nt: TGTGCCAGCTTCGGGGGACCCTCATCACCCCTCCACTTT; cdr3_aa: CASFGGPSSPLHF
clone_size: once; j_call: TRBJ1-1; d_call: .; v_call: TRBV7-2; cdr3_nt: TGTGCCAGCAGCTCTAATATGAACACTGAAGCTTTCTTT; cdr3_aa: CASSSNMNTEAFF
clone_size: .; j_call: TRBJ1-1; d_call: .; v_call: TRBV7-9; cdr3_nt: TGTGCCAGCAGCTTATTACAGGGAGTAACTGAAGCTTTCTTT; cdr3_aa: CASSLLQGVTEAFF
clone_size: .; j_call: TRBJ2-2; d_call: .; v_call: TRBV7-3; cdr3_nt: TGTGCCAGCAGCTTTAGCGTGTCCGGGGAGCTGTTTTTT; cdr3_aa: CASSFSVSGELFF
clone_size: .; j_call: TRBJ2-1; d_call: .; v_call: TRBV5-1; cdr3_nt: TGCGCCAGCAGTACGAGCCTGACACGGTACAATGAGCAGTTCTTC; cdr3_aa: CASSTSLTRYNEQFF
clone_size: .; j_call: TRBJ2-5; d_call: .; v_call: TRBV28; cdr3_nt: TGTGCCAGCACCATGACTCTGGGAGAGACCCAGTACTTC; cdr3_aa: CASTMTLGETQYF
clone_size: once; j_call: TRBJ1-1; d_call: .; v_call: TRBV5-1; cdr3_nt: TGCGCCAGCAGCTCGTCGTGGGGAAGCACTGAAGCTTTCTTT; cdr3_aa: CASSSSWGSTEAFF
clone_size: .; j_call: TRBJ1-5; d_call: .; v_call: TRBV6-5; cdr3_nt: TGTGCCAGCAGTCACCAGGGGAATCAGCCCCAGCATTTT; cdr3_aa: CASSHQGNQPQHF
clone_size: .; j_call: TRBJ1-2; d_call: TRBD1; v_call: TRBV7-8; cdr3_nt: TGTGCCAGCAGCTCTTGGGACAGGGGAGGCTATGGCTACACCTTC; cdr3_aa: CASSSWDRGGYGYTF
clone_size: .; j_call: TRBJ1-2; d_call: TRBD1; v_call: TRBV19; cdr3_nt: TGTGCCAGTAGCCCCGGGACAGGGGCATCGGGAAGCTATGGCTACACCTTC; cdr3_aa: CASSPGTGASGSYGYTF
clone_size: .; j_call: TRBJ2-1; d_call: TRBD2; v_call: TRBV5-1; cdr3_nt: TGCGCCAGCAGCTCCCAAACTAGCGGGACAGGTGAGCAGTTCTTC; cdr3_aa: CASSSQTSGTGEQFF
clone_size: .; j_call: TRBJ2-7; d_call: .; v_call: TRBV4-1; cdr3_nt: TGCGCCAGCAGCCAAGGCACTATCTACGAGCAGTACTTC; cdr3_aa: CASSQGTIYEQYF
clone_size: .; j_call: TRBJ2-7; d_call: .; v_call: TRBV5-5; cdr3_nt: TGTGCCAGCAGCTTACCTAGCTCCGGGAACTCCTACGAGCAGTACTTC; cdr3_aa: CASSLPSSGNSYEQYF
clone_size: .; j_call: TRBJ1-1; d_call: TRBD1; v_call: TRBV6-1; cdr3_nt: TGTGCCAGCAGTGGGCGGACAGGGTTAGCGGCTTTCTTT; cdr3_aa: CASSGRTGLAAFF
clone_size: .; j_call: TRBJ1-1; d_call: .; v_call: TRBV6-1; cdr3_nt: TGTGCCAGCAGTGTACAGGAGAACACTGAAGCTTTCTTT; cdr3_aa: CASSVQENTEAFF